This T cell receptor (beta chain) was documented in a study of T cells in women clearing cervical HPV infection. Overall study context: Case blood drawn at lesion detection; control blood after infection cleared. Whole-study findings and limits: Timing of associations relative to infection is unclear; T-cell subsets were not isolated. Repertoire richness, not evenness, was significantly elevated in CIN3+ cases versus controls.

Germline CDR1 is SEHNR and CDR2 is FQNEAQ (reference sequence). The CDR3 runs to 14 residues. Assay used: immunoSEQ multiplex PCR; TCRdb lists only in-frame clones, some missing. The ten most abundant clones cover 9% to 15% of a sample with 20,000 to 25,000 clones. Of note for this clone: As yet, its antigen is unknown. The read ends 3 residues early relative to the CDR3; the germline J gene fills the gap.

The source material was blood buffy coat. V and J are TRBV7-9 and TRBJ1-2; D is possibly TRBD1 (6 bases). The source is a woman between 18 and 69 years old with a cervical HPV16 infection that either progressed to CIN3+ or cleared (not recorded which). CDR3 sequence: CASSLAGAPYDYTF. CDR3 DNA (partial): TGTGCCAGCAGCTTAGCGGGGGCTCCCTACGAC.